This is a list of T cell receptor beta chains from one sample in a study of blood T cell repertoires in COVID-19. Profiled with immunoSEQ multiplex PCR; TCRdb holds only in-frame clones, not every one. The table includes 90,000 to 150,000 clones, about four fifths detected once. Material: peripheral blood. Receptors were obtained from a human donor in a cohort sampled during active COVID-19. Both conserved end residues are part of each CDR3. The order of the fields is clone size, D gene, J gene, V gene, CDR3 DNA, CDR3 protein. The D gene is left open where the match is weak. Some rows have no size entry. The others give once, few or many, or a class for an expanded clone.

-	-	TRBJ1-2	TRBV9	TGTGCCAGCAGCGTAGTTTGGGGGCAGATTGATGGCTACACCTTC	CASSVVWGQIDGYTF
once	-	TRBJ1-5	TRBV27	TGTGCCAGCAGCCTAGGAGTCGGTCAGCCCCAGCATTTT	CASSLGVGQPQHF
-	TRBD1	TRBJ2-2	TRBV5-1	TGCGCCAGCAGCCCGGACAGGGCCCCCGGGGAGCTGTTTTTT	CASSPDRAPGELFF
-	TRBD1	TRBJ2-7	TRBV28	TGTGCCAGCAGTTTATGGTCAGGGGGCGAGCAGTACTTC	CASSLWSGGEQYF
-	-	TRBJ1-1	TRBV10-1	TGCGCCAGCAGTGAGTCGGCGGGAATCACTGAAGCTTTCTTT	CASSESAGITEAFF
-	-	TRBJ1-4	TRBV28	TGTGCCAGCAGTTTTCCGAGGGATAATGAAAAACTGTTTTTT	CASSFPRDNEKLFF
-	-	TRBJ1-5	TRBV4-1	TGCGCCAGCAGCCAAGATCTTTCGGGATACGAGGGCAATCAGCCCCAGCATTTT	CASSQDLSGYEGNQPQHF
few	-	TRBJ1-3	TRBV7-9	TGTGCCAGCGGGGAGGCAGGGTATTGGGTCAGACTCAACACCATATATTTT	CASGEAGYWVRLNTIYF
-	TRBD1	TRBJ1-2	TRBV5-1	TGCGCCAGCAGCTTGGGACAGGGGGCAACCTATGGCTACACCTTC	CASSLGQGATYGYTF
few	-	TRBJ2-1	TRBV4-1	TGCGCCAGCAGCCCGGGCGGAGGCGGCTACTTTACCCCGGAGTTCTTC	CASSPGGGGYFTPEFF
-	TRBD2	TRBJ2-1	TRBV4-1	TGCGCCAGCAGCCATCTAGCGGGGGGCGCCGCAAGCTCCTACAATGAGCAGTTCTTC	CASSHLAGGAASSYNEQFF
-	TRBD1	TRBJ1-2	TRBV14	TGTGCCAGCAGCCAAGGTTCACAGGGGAACTATGGCTACACCTTC	CASSQGSQGNYGYTF
-	TRBD1	TRBJ2-1	TRBV18	TGTGCCAGCTCCCTTCGGACAGGGGTGCAGTTCTTC	CASSLRTGVQFF
-	TRBD2	TRBJ2-7	TRBV6-5	TGTGCCAGCAGCCCGACTAGCGGGGTCTACGAGCAGTACTTC	CASSPTSGVYEQYF
-	TRBD1	TRBJ2-5	TRBV5-1	TGCGCCAGCAGCCGAGGACAGGGGGGAGAGACCCAGTACTTC	CASSRGQGGETQYF
-	-	TRBJ2-1	TRBV18	TGTGCCAGCTCGAACGGGGTGGAGCAGTTCTTC	CASSNGVEQFF
-	TRBD1	TRBJ1-6	TRBV7-9	TGTGCCAGCAGCTCCTCCGGGACAGGGGGGAAATCACCCCTCCACTTT	CASSSSGTGGKSPLHF
-	TRBD1	TRBJ1-5	TRBV6-1	TGTGCCAGCAGTGAACTGTGGGACAGGGGCAATCAGCCCCAGCATTTT	CASSELWDRGNQPQHF
few	-	TRBJ1-3	TRBV5-1	TGCGCCAGCAGCTTGGGCAGGGCCGGAAACACCATATATTTT	CASSLGRAGNTIYF
-	-	TRBJ1-2	TRBV5-1	TGCGCCAGCAGCTTGGATCAATATGGCTACACCTTC	CASSLDQYGYTF
-	TRBD2	TRBJ2-7	TRBV10-3	TGTGCCATCAGTGAGGGGACTATGAAGCAGTACTTC	CAISEGTMKQYF
-	TRBD2	TRBJ2-3	TRBV3-1/TRBV3-2	TGTGCCAGCAGCACCATAGCGGGGGGCACAGATACGCAGTATTTT	CASSTIAGGTDTQYF
-	TRBD1	TRBJ1-4	TRBV5-5	TGTGCCAGCAGCAACCCACAGGGGGACGAAAAACTGTTTTTT	CASSNPQGDEKLFF
-	-	TRBJ2-5	TRBV7-9	TGTGCCAGCAGCTTAGATGGGGGCCGGACCCAGTACTTC	CASSLDGGRTQYF
-	TRBD1	TRBJ1-1	TRBV4-3	TGCGCCAGCAGCCAAGATCGATCCACAGGGGCCGGGGCTTTCTTT	CASSQDRSTGAGAFF
-	-	TRBJ2-1	TRBV24-1	TGTGCCACCGCCCGCCGGGGAAGGAATGAGCAGTTCTTC	CATARRGRNEQFF